A selection of T cell receptor beta chains follows, all from one sample in a study of T cell responses to AZD1222 COVID-19 vaccine. Data came from immunoSEQ multiplex PCR; TCRdb stores just in-frame clones and leaves some out. The sample has 86,000 or so clones; 90% to 95% are singletons. The sample consisted of peripheral blood, taken 28 days after the second AZD1222 dose. Every receptor here comes from an adult who received the AZD1222 COVID-19 vaccine. Both conserved end residues are part of each CDR3. The D gene is left open where the match is weak.

j_gene | d_gene | len | v_gene | CDR3aa | CDR3nt
TRBJ1-4 | NA | 17 | TRBV6-1 | CASSEIEGAATNEKLFF | TGTGCCAGCAGTGAGATAGAAGGTGCGGCAACTAATGAAAAACTGTTTTTT
TRBJ1-2 | NA | 13 | TRBV19 | CASSVDLVYGYTF | TGTGCCAGTTCGGTGGACCTAGTCTATGGCTACACCTTC
TRBJ1-3 | TRBD1 | 14 | TRBV6-5 | CASAGQVGGNTIYF | TGTGCCAGCGCGGGACAGGTCGGGGGAAACACCATATATTTT
TRBJ2-3 | NA | 12 | TRBV9 | CASSVVSDTQYF | TGTGCCAGCAGCGTAGTTTCAGATACGCAGTATTTT
TRBJ1-1 | TRBD1 | 13 | TRBV11-3 | CASSWTGNTEAFF | TGTGCCAGCAGCTGGACAGGGAACACTGAAGCTTTCTTT
TRBJ1-6 | TRBD1 | 15 | TRBV7-8 | CASSPTGAPLSPLHF | TGTGCCAGCAGTCCTACAGGGGCCCCTCTTTCACCCCTCCACTTT
TRBJ2-3 | NA | 15 | TRBV5-6 | CASSLGRAGTDTQYF | TGTGCCAGCAGCTTGGGCAGGGCTGGCACAGATACGCAGTATTTT
TRBJ1-2 | NA | 11 | TRBV10-3 | CAISVAYGYTF | TGTGCCATCTCGGTGGCCTATGGCTACACCTTC
TRBJ2-1 | NA | 13 | TRBV18 | CASSPPNGNEQFF | TGTGCCAGCTCACCACCGAACGGGAATGAGCAGTTCTTC
TRBJ1-4 | NA | 15 | TRBV18 | CASSRQTTTNEKLFF | TGTGCCAGCTCACGACAGACGACAACTAATGAAAAACTGTTTTTT